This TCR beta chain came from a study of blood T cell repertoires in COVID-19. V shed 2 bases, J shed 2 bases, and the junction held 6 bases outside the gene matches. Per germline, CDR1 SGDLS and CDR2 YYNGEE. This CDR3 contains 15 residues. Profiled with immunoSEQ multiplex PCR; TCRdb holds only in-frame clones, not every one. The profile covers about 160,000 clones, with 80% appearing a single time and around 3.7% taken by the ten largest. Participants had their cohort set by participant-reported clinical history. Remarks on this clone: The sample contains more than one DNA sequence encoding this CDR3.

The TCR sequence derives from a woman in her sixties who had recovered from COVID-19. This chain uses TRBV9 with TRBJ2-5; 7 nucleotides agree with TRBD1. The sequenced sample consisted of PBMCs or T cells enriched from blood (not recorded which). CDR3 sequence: CASSVLSGGQETQYF. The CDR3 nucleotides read TGTGCCAGCAGCGTTTTATCAGGGGGTCAAGAGACCCAGTACTTC.